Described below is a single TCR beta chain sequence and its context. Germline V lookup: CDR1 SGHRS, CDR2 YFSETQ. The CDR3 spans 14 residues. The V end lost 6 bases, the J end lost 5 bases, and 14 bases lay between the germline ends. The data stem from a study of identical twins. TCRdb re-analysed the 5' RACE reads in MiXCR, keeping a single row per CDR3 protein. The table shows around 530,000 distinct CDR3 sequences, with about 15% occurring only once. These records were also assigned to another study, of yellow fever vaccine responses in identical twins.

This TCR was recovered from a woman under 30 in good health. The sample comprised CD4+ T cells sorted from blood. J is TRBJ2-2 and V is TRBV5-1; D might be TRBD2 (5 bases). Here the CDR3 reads CASTRIPGTGELFF. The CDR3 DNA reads TGCGCCAGCACCCGGATCCCGGGGACCGGGGAGCTGTTTTTT.